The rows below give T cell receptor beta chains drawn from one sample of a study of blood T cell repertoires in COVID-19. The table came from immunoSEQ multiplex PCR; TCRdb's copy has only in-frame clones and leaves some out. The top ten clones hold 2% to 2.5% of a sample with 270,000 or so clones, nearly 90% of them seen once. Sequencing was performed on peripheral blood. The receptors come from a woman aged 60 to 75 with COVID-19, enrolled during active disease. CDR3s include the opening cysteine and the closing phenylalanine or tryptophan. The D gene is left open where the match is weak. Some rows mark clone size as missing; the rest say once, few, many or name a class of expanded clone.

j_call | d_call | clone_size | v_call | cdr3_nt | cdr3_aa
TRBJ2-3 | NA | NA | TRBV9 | TGTGCCAGCAGCGTAGACCAGGGGCTGAGGACAGATACGCAGTATTTT | CASSVDQGLRTDTQYF
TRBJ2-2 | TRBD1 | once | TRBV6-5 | TGTGCCAGCAGTAAGGGGGCGAGGACCGGGGAGCTGTTTTTT | CASSKGARTGELFF
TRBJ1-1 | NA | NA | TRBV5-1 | TGCGCCAGCAGCGCCGACAGTTCCGAGACTGAAGCTTTCTTT | CASSADSSETEAFF
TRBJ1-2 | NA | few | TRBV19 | TGTGCCAGTATCGAAAAAGGGGGTGGCTATGGCTACACCTTC | CASIEKGGGYGYTF
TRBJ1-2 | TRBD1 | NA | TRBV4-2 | TGTGCCAGCAGCCAAGCGCAGGGGGCGCGGGGCTACACCTTC | CASSQAQGARGYTF
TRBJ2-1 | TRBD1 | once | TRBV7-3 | TGTGCCAGCAGCTCGGCCGGGACAGGGAGTTACGAGCAGTTCTTC | CASSSAGTGSYEQFF
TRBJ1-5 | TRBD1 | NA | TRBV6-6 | TGTGCCAGCAGTACCCGGACAGGGAATCAGCCCCAGCATTTT | CASSTRTGNQPQHF
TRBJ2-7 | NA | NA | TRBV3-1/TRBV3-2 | TGTGCCAGCAGCCAAGAGGCACGGGTACCATCCTACGAGCAGTACTTC | CASSQEARVPSYEQYF
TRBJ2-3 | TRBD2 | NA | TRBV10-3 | TGTGCCATCAGTGAGGGGACTAGCGCGGCAGATACGCAGTATTTT | CAISEGTSAADTQYF
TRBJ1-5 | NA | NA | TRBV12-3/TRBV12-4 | TGTGCCAGCAGCATCAGGGGATCTCAGCCCCAGCATTTT | CASSIRGSQPQHF
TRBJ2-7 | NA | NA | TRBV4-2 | TGTGCCAGCAGCCAAGATCGGTCCTACGAGCAGTACTTC | CASSQDRSYEQYF
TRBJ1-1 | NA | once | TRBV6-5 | TGTGCCAGCAGTAGGACACTGAACACTGAAGCTTTCTTT | CASSRTLNTEAFF
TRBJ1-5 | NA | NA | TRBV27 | TGTGCCAGCAGCCCTTATAGCAATCAGCCCCAGCATTTT | CASSPYSNQPQHF
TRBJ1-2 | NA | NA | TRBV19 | TGTGCCAGTAGTGAGACCGGGACACCGAACCGACCTTATGGCTACACCTTC | CASSETGTPNRPYGYTF
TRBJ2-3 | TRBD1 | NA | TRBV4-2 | TGTGCCAGCAGCCAAGCGATACGACAGGGTAGGAGGGATACGCAGTATTTT | CASSQAIRQGRRDTQYF
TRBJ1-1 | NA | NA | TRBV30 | TGTGCCTGGAGTGTTCCGCCAGGGGCCACTGAAGCTTTCTTT | CAWSVPPGATEAFF
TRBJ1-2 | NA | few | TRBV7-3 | TGTGCCAGCAGCTTAAGGCCAGACAACGACTATGGCTACACCTTC | CASSLRPDNDYGYTF
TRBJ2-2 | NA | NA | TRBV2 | TGTGCCAGCAGCATGGACAGGAACACCGGGGAGCTGTTTTTT | CASSMDRNTGELFF
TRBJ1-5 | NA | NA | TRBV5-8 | TGTGCCAGCAGCCGCAGGGTGGAAGCGCCCCAGCATTTT | CASSRRVEAPQHF
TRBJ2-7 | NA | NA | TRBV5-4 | TGTGCCAGCAGCTTGGACAACTACGAGCAGTACTTC | CASSLDNYEQYF
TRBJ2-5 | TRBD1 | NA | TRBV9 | TGTGCCAGCAGCGTAGGGACAGGGAGTATCCAAGAGACCCAGTACTTC | CASSVGTGSIQETQYF
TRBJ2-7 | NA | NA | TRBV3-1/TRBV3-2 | TGTGCCAGCAGCCAAGATCTAACTGGGGGCAACGAGCAGTACTTC | CASSQDLTGGNEQYF
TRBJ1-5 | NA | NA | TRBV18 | TGTGCCAGCTCACCCAGGAGTGAGGGCCGCAATCAGCCCCAGCATTTT | CASSPRSEGRNQPQHF
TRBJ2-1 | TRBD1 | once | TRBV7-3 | TGTGCCAGCAGCTCCGGGACAGGGGCCTACAATGAGCAGTTCTTC | CASSSGTGAYNEQFF
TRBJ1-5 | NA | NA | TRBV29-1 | TGCAGCGCCAGGGAGGGGAGGGATAGACCCCAGCATTTT | CSAREGRDRPQHF
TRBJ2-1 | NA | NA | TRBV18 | TGTGCCAGCTCACCACTGAGGACAGATCACAATGAGCAGTTCTTC | CASSPLRTDHNEQFF
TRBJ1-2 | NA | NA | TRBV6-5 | TGTGCCAGCAGCCCAACAGGGAACTATGGCTACACCTTC | CASSPTGNYGYTF
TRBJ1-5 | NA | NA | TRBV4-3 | TGCGCCAGCAGCCAAGAGGCATCCCAAAATAGCAATCAGCCCCAGCATTTT | CASSQEASQNSNQPQHF
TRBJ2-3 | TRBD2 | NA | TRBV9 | TGTGCCAGCACCCTCACGAGCGGGGGGCTCACAGATACGCAGTATTTT | CASTLTSGGLTDTQYF
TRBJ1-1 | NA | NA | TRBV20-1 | TGCAGTGCTAGAGATCTGACTGAAGCTTTCTTT | CSARDLTEAFF
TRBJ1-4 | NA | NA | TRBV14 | TGTGCCAGCAGCCAAGGCGAAGTAAGGGCCGTCGGGGAACTGTTTTTT | CASSQGEVRAVGELFF
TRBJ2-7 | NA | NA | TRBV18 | TGTGCCAGCTCACCCCGAGGGGGAAGCTCCTACGAGCAGTACTTC | CASSPRGGSSYEQYF
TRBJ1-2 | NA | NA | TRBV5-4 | TGTGCCAGCAGCTTGGAGGTCACAGGGATAGGGGGCTACACCTTC | CASSLEVTGIGGYTF
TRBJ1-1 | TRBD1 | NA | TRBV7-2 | TGTGCCAGCAGCTTATATCCCGCAGCCGGGACAGGGAAAAGGTTCTTT | CASSLYPAAGTGKRFF
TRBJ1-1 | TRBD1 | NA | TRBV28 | TGTGCCAGCAAAGGGGCCGATGGGACAGGGAGTCTACTTGAAGCTTTCTTT | CASKGADGTGSLLEAFF
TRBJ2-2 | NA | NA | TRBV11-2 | TGTGCCAGCAGCTTAGCGGGGTCCCGCCTCGGGGAGCTGTTTTTT | CASSLAGSRLGELFF
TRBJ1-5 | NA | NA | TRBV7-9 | TGTGCCAGCAGCCGTGACGGTCAGGGCAATCAGCCCCAGCATTTT | CASSRDGQGNQPQHF
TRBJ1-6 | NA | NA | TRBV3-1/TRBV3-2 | TGTGCCAGCAGCCAGGGGAGTTCACCCCTCCACTTT | CASSQGSSPLHF
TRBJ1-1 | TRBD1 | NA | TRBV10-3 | TGTGCCATCACCAAGACAGGGGAAGTGTCTGAAGCTTTCTTT | CAITKTGEVSEAFF
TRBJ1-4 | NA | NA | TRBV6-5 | TGTGCCAGCAGACAGGGTATGGGGAAACTGTTTTTT | CASRQGMGKLFF
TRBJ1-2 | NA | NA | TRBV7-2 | TGTGCCAGCAGCTTAGCGGCTCCCTTGAGCCGAGGCTATGGCTACACCTTC | CASSLAAPLSRGYGYTF
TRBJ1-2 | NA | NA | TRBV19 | TGTGCCAGTAGAGGGGCGTGGGAAGGGGGCTACACCTTC | CASRGAWEGGYTF
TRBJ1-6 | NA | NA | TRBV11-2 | TGTGCCAGCAGCTTAGTGGAGGGCTCACCCCTCCACTTT | CASSLVEGSPLHF
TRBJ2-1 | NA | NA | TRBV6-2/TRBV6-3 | TGTGCCAGCAGTTACCCCCGGGACATAATATCTGAGCAGTTCTTC | CASSYPRDIISEQFF
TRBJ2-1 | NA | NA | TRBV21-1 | TGTGCCAGCAGCAAAGAGGAACGGGGATTATACAATGAGCAGTTCTTC | CASSKEERGLYNEQFF
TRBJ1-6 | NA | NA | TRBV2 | TGTGCCAGCAATGGACAGAATTCACCCCTCCACTTT | CASNGQNSPLHF
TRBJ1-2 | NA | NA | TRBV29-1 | TGCAGCGTTGCAGGGATCAATGGCTACACCTTC | CSVAGINGYTF
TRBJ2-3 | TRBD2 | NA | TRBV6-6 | TGTGCCAGCAGCCAGACTAGCGTGACAGATACGCAGTATTTT | CASSQTSVTDTQYF
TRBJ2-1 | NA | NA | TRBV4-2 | TGTGCCAGCAGCCAAGGGTCTGTAGCGCTTGAGCAGTTCTTC | CASSQGSVALEQFF
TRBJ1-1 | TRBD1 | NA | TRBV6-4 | TGTGCCAGCAGTGCCCAGGCGACAGGGGGTGACACTGAAGCTTTCTTT | CASSAQATGGDTEAFF
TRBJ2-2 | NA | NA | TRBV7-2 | TGTGCCAGCACCCGCCCAAGGGGCACCGGGGAGCTGTTTTTT | CASTRPRGTGELFF
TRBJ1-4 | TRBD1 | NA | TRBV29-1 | TGCAGCGTTGAACTACAGGGGAGTGAAAAACTGTTTTTT | CSVELQGSEKLFF